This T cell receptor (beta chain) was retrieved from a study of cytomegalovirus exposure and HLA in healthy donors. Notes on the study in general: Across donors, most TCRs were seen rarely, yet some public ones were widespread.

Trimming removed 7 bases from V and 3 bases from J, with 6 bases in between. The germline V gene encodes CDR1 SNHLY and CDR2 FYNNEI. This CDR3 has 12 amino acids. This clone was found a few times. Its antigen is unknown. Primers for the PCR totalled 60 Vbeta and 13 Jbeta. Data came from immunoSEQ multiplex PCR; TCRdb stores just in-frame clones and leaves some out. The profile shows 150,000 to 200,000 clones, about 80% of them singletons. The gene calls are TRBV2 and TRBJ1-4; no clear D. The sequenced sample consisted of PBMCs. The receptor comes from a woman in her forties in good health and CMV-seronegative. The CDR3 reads CASKRANEKLFF. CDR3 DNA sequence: TGTGCCAGCAAGAGGGCTAATGAAAAACTGTTTTTT. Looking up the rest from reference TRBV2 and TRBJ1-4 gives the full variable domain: EPEVTQTPSHQVTQMGQEVILRCVPISNHLYFYWYRQILGQKVEFLVSFYNNEISEKSEIFDDQFSVERPDGSNFTLKIRSTKLEDSAMYFCASKRANEKLFFGSGTQLSVL.